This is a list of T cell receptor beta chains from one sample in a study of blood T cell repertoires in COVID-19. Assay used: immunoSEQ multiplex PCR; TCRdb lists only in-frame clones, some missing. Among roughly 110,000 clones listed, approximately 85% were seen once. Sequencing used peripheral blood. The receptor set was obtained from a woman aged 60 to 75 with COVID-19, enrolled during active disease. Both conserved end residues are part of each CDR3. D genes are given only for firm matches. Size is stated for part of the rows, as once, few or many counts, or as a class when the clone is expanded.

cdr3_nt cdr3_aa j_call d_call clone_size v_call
TGTGCCAGCAGCCGAGGGCAAACTAACTATGGCTACACCTTC CASSRGQTNYGYTF TRBJ1-2 . . TRBV21-1
TGCGCCAGCAGCCAAACGGGACTTTCCGAGCAGTACTTC CASSQTGLSEQYF TRBJ2-7 . . TRBV4-1
TGTGCCAGCAGTGGCGGACAGGGGGCGACAAATCAGCCCCAGCATTTT CASSGGQGATNQPQHF TRBJ1-5 TRBD1 . TRBV6-2/TRBV6-3
TGTGCCAGCAGCCGGGAGGAGACTAACTATGGCTACACCTTC CASSREETNYGYTF TRBJ1-2 . few TRBV5-4
TGTGCCAGCAGCTTGGGCTCGGACAGAGGGGAGACCCAGTACTTC CASSLGSDRGETQYF TRBJ2-5 . . TRBV11-3
TGCGCCAGCAGAAGCGGACCTGCTAACTATGGCTACACCTTC CASRSGPANYGYTF TRBJ1-2 . . TRBV5-1
TGTGCCAGCAGACCTAGCGGGTACAATGAGCAGTTCTTC CASRPSGYNEQFF TRBJ2-1 TRBD2 . TRBV11-1
TGTGCCAACCCAGACGGAGGAGGGGAGCTGTTTTTT CANPDGGGELFF TRBJ2-2 . . TRBV6-4
TGTGCCAGCAGCTTCTTAGGGGTTACTGAAGCTTTCTTT CASSFLGVTEAFF TRBJ1-1 . . TRBV7-2
TGTGCCAGCTCACCCCCGGACAGTCCTTCCTACGAGCAGTACTTC CASSPPDSPSYEQYF TRBJ2-7 . . TRBV18
TGTGCCAGCAGTCCTATCCCGGGACAGGGGGCAGGTAGTAATTATGGCTACACCTTC CASSPIPGQGAGSNYGYTF TRBJ1-2 TRBD1 . TRBV2
TGTGCCTGGAGTGTAGTGCTAGGGGGGGGCTATGGCTACACCTTC CAWSVVLGGGYGYTF TRBJ1-2 . . TRBV30
TGTGCCAGCAGCCAAGTTGCGGGTGGCGGCACTGAAGCTTTCTTT CASSQVAGGGTEAFF TRBJ1-1 . . TRBV14
TGTGCCAGCAGCTCCGCGGCGGGAAACACCATATATTTT CASSSAAGNTIYF TRBJ1-3 . . TRBV7-2
TGCGCCAGCAGCTTAAACAGCCATATAGTTTCTAACTATGGCTACACCTTC CASSLNSHIVSNYGYTF TRBJ1-2 . . TRBV5-1
TGCGCCAGCAGCCAAGCAAGGGGCTACGAGCAGTACTTC CASSQARGYEQYF TRBJ2-7 . few TRBV4-3
TGTGCCTGGACCAGTACTAACTATGGCTACACCTTC CAWTSTNYGYTF TRBJ1-2 . . TRBV30
TGCAGCGTCACAGGGATCTATGGCTACACCTTC CSVTGIYGYTF TRBJ1-2 . . TRBV29-1
TGTGCCAGTAGTACTGGGGCAGGGCGGTCTAACTATGGCTACACCTTC CASSTGAGRSNYGYTF TRBJ1-2 . few TRBV19
TGTGCCAGCAGTTTCGCGGGACGCGAGCAGTACTTC CASSFAGREQYF TRBJ2-7 . once TRBV27
TGTGCCAGCAGCTCAAGGACACCTACGAAGCAGTACTTC CASSSRTPTKQYF TRBJ2-7 . . TRBV7-8
TGTGCCAGCATCCGCCAGGTCTCTGGAAACACCATATATTTT CASIRQVSGNTIYF TRBJ1-3 . once TRBV6-6
TGTGCCAGCAGCCCAAGGGACAGGTCCAACGAGCAGTACTTC CASSPRDRSNEQYF TRBJ2-7 TRBD1 few TRBV7-3
TGCGCCAGCAGCCAAATCTCCGGCGAGCAGTACTTC CASSQISGEQYF TRBJ2-7 . . TRBV4-1
TGTGCCAGCAGCTTAGGAAACAGGGGGTTGAACTATGGCTACACCTTC CASSLGNRGLNYGYTF TRBJ1-2 TRBD1 . TRBV11-2
TGTGCCAGCAGTTTATTCGTAACCGGGGAGCTGTTTTTT CASSLFVTGELFF TRBJ2-2 . . TRBV12-3/TRBV12-4
TGCGCCAGCAGCCCCGGGACAGGGGGCTATAATTCACCCCTCCACTTT CASSPGTGGYNSPLHF TRBJ1-6 TRBD1 . TRBV10-2
TGTGCCAGCAGCCAAGGGACAGTCTCACCCCTCCACTTT CASSQGTVSPLHF TRBJ1-6 . . TRBV14
TGTGCCAGCAGCTTGGAGGCAGGGGGATTTGGGGGAGATACGCAGTATTTT CASSLEAGGFGGDTQYF TRBJ2-3 TRBD1 . TRBV5-4
TGTGCCAGCAGCCCGACCGGACAGAGCTATGGCTACACCTTC CASSPTGQSYGYTF TRBJ1-2 . . TRBV9
TGTGCCAGCAGCCAGTACCCGGGACAGGGGGTAAGCTCTGGGGCCAACGTCCTGACTTTC CASSQYPGQGVSSGANVLTF TRBJ2-6 TRBD1 . TRBV3-1/TRBV3-2
TGTGCCAGCAGCCTAATCGGGGTGGAGACTGAAGCTTTCTTT CASSLIGVETEAFF TRBJ1-1 . . TRBV11-2
TGTGCCAGCAGCGTAGGCTTTACAGGGGCATTCGGAAACACCATATATTTT CASSVGFTGAFGNTIYF TRBJ1-3 TRBD1 once TRBV9
TGTGCCAGCAGCTTGGGGGCCGGGAACTACGAGCAGTACTTC CASSLGAGNYEQYF TRBJ2-7 . . TRBV5-6
TGCGCCAGCAGCCCGCCAGGACTAGCGGGGGGAGTGGAGCAGTACTTC CASSPPGLAGGVEQYF TRBJ2-7 TRBD2 . TRBV5-1
TGTGCCAGCAGTTTATCCCCCTGGTTACAGGACAGTGCCTCAACGGATGGCTACACCTTC CASSLSPWLQDSASTDGYTF TRBJ1-2 . . TRBV27
TGTGCCTGGAGTCCGAGGAACCCCTACGAGCAGTACTTC CAWSPRNPYEQYF TRBJ2-7 . . TRBV30
TGTGCCAGCAGCCCTGCTGGTAGCGGGGGGGCCTACGAGCAGTACTTC CASSPAGSGGAYEQYF TRBJ2-7 TRBD2 few TRBV9
TGTGCTAGCAGCTCCAGCGAGGCCAACGAGCAGTACTTC CASSSSEANEQYF TRBJ2-7 . . TRBV7-7
TGTGCCAGCAGTGGGACTAGCGGGGGCACAGATACGCAGTATTTT CASSGTSGGTDTQYF TRBJ2-3 TRBD2 . TRBV6-4
TGCGCCAGCAGCACAGGACAGGGTGGGGAAAAACTGTTTTTT CASSTGQGGEKLFF TRBJ1-4 TRBD1 . TRBV5-1
TGTGCCAGCAGTGATCTACAGGGGGAGACAGATACGCAGTATTTT CASSDLQGETDTQYF TRBJ2-3 TRBD1 many TRBV25-1
TGTGCCAGCAATGAAATCAGGGGCAGTCGGTACGAGCAGTACTTC CASNEIRGSRYEQYF TRBJ2-7 . . TRBV6-1
TGTGCCTGGAGTGTGAAAGGCCGGGAGAGTTCACCCCTCCACTTT CAWSVKGRESSPLHF TRBJ1-6 . . TRBV30